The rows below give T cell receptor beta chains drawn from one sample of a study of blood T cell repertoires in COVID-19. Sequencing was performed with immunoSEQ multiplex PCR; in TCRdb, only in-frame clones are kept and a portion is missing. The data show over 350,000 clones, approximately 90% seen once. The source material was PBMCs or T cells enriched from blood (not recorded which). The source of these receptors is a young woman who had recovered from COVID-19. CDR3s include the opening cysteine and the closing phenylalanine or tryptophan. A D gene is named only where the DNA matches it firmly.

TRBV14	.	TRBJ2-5	TGTGCCAGCAGCCAAGCGTTCGGACGGGGACAAGAGACCCAGTACTTC	CASSQAFGRGQETQYF
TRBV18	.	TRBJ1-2	TGTGCCAGCTCACCATCCCGGGACTCTTATAGAGGCTACACCTTC	CASSPSRDSYRGYTF
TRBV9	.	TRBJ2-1	TGTGCCAGCAGCGTAGCTTCCCACAATGAGCAGTTCTTC	CASSVASHNEQFF
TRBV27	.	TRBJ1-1	TGTGCCAGCAGTTTTGCAGGGAACACTGAAGCTTTCTTT	CASSFAGNTEAFF
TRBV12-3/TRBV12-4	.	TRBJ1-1	TGTGCCAGCACCTTAACAGGGCTAACTGAAGCTTTCTTT	CASTLTGLTEAFF
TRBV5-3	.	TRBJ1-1	TGTGCCAGCCGGCGAAGGGAGTTTATCTTTCAGAACACTGAAGCTTTCTTT	CASRRREFIFQNTEAFF
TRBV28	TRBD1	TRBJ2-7	TGTGCCAGCAGTTTAGGTATTGACAGGGGCTTTTTCGAGCAGTACTTC	CASSLGIDRGFFEQYF
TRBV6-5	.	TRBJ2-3	TGTGCCAGCAGCCGAGGGACACCGGCGGGAGATACGCAGTATTTT	CASSRGTPAGDTQYF
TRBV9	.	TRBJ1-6	TGTGCCAGCAGCGGCGGGGCCAGTAATTCACCCCTCCACTTT	CASSGGASNSPLHF
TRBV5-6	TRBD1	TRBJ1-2	TGTGCCAGCAGGTCCGGGACAGGGACGGTGTATGGCTACACCTTC	CASRSGTGTVYGYTF
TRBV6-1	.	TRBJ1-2	TGTGCGATGGGGGGGCGATATGGCTACACCTTC	CAMGGRYGYTF